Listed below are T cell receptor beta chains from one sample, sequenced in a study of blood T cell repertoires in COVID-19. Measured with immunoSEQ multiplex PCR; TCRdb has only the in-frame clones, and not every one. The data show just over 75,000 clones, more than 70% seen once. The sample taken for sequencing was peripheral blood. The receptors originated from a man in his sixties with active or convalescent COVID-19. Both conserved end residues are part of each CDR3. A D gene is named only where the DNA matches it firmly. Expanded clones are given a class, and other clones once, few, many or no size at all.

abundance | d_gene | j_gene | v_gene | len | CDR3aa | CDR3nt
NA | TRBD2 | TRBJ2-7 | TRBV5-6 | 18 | CASSLRTSGGPSSYEQYF | TGTGCCAGCAGCTTGAGAACTAGCGGGGGCCCGAGCTCCTACGAGCAGTACTTC
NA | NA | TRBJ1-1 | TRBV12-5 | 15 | CASGLGPMRGTEAFF | TGTGCTAGTGGTCTGGGCCCCATGCGGGGGACTGAAGCTTTCTTT
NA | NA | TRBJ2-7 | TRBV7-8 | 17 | CASSLGRGILISYEQYF | TGTGCCAGCAGCTTGGGTAGGGGAATATTGATCTCCTACGAGCAGTACTTC
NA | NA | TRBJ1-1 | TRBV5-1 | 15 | CASSGLSGLNTEAFF | TGCGCCAGCAGCGGCCTTAGCGGTCTGAACACTGAAGCTTTCTTT
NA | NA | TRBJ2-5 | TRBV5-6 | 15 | CASSLEQGTKETQYF | TGTGCCAGCAGCTTGGAGCAGGGGACTAAAGAGACCCAGTACTTC
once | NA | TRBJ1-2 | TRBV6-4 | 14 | CASTPEGGSYGYTF | TGTGCCAGCACACCCGAGGGAGGGAGCTATGGCTACACCTTC
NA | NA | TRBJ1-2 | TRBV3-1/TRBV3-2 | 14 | CASTPLGRGYGYTF | TGTGCCAGCACACCACTGGGCCGGGGTTATGGCTACACCTTC
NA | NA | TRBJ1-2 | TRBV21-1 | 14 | CASSSGTKNYGYTF | TGTGCCAGCAGCAGTGGGACAAAAAACTATGGCTACACCTTC
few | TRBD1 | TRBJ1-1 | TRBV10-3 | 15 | CAIRQTGTGNTEAFF | TGTGCCATCAGACAAACCGGGACAGGGAACACTGAAGCTTTCTTT
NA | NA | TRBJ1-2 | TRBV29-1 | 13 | CSVPEQGYYGYTF | TGCAGCGTTCCGGAACAGGGTTACTATGGCTACACCTTC
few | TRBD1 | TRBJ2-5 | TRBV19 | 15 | CASSSGTGRGETQYF | TGTGCCAGTAGTTCCGGGACAGGGAGAGGAGAGACCCAGTACTTC
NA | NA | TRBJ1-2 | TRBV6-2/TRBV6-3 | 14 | CASSYTGGSYGYTF | TGTGCCAGCAGTTACACTGGGGGCAGCTATGGCTACACCTTC
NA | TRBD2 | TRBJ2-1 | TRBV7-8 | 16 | CASSGAMLAAYNEQFF | TGTGCCAGCAGCGGGGCAATGCTAGCGGCATACAATGAGCAGTTCTTC
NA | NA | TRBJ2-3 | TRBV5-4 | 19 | CASSYKLFLTGPPADTQYF | TGTGCCAGCAGCTACAAACTCTTTCTTACAGGTCCCCCCGCAGATACGCAGTATTTT
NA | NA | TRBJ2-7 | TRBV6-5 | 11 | CASTGGYEQYF | TGTGCCAGCACCGGCGGGTACGAGCAGTACTTC
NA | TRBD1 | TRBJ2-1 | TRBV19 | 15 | CASSIGQGAYNEQFF | TGTGCCAGTAGTATCGGCCAGGGGGCCTACAATGAGCAGTTCTTC
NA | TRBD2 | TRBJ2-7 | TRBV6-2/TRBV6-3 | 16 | CASSYPLAGVAYEQYF | TGTGCCAGCAGTTACCCGCTAGCGGGGGTAGCCTACGAGCAGTACTTC
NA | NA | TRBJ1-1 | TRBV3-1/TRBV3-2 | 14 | CASTPTQSYTEAFF | TGTGCCAGCACCCCGACACAATCTTACACTGAAGCTTTCTTT
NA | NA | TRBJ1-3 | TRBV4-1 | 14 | CASSQGYRGNTIYF | TGCGCCAGCAGCCAAGGTTACAGGGGAAACACCATATATTTT
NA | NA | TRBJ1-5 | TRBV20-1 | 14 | CSASSGARNQPQHF | TGCAGTGCTAGTTCAGGGGCGCGCAATCAGCCCCAGCATTTT
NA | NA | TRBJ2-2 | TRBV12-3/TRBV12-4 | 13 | CASSLTGTGELFF | TGTGCCAGCAGTCTCACAGGGACCGGGGAGCTGTTTTTT
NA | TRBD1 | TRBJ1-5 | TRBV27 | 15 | CASSLSGGRDQPQHF | TGTGCCAGCAGTTTATCAGGGGGCAGGGATCAGCCCCAGCATTTT
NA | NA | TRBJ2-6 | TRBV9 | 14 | CATSRASGANVLTF | TGTGCCACCTCACGAGCCTCTGGGGCCAACGTCCTGACTTTC
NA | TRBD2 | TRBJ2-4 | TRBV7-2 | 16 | CASSMTSGGWGNIQYF | TGTGCCAGCAGCATGACTAGCGGGGGCTGGGGCAACATTCAGTACTTC
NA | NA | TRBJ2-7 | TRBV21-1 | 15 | CARSKYGAGAYEQYF | TGTGCCAGAAGCAAATATGGGGCCGGTGCCTACGAGCAGTACTTC